These T cell receptor beta chains were read from a single sample in a study of T cell changes during pregnancy in multiple sclerosis. The protocol was immunoSEQ multiplex PCR, while the TCRdb copy is restricted to in-frame clones and leaves out a portion. The sample lists 29,000 or so clones; around 89% were seen once. The starting material was CD8+ T cells from peripheral blood mononuclear cells, obtained after pregnancy. Source of these receptors: a female donor with multiple sclerosis, enrolled in a pregnancy study. The CDR3 runs from the conserved cysteine through the conserved F or W. The D gene is left open where the match is weak. Clone size is given for some rows only: seen once, a few or many times, or a class if the clone is expanded.

v_call: TRBV11-2; d_call: -; clone_size: -; j_call: TRBJ2-5; cdr3_nt: TGTGCCAGCAGCTTAAATGGCCCCGGGGAGACCCAGTACTTC; cdr3_aa: CASSLNGPGETQYF
v_call: TRBV6-5; d_call: TRBD2; clone_size: -; j_call: TRBJ2-1; cdr3_nt: TGTGCCAGCAGTTACGCGGGAGGTTTGAATGAGCAGTTCTTC; cdr3_aa: CASSYAGGLNEQFF
v_call: TRBV7-3; d_call: TRBD1; clone_size: -; j_call: TRBJ1-1; cdr3_nt: TGTGCCAGCAGCTCCTCGACAGGGGTGAGCACTGAAGCTTTCTTT; cdr3_aa: CASSSSTGVSTEAFF
v_call: TRBV15; d_call: TRBD2; clone_size: -; j_call: TRBJ2-1; cdr3_nt: TGTGCCACCAGCAGAGATCAAACGGGACTAGCGGGAAGCAATGAGCAGTTCTTC; cdr3_aa: CATSRDQTGLAGSNEQFF
v_call: TRBV30; d_call: -; clone_size: -; j_call: TRBJ1-1; cdr3_nt: TGTGCCTCAAAAGCAGAGGCGAACACTGAAGCTTTCTTT; cdr3_aa: CASKAEANTEAFF
v_call: TRBV10-3; d_call: TRBD1; clone_size: -; j_call: TRBJ2-7; cdr3_nt: TGTGCCATCAGCAGACAGGGGAACTCCTACGAGCAGTACTTC; cdr3_aa: CAISRQGNSYEQYF
v_call: TRBV28; d_call: TRBD2; clone_size: -; j_call: TRBJ2-7; cdr3_nt: TGTGCCAGCGGCGCCGGGACTAGGGAGTCCGAGCAGTACTTC; cdr3_aa: CASGAGTRESEQYF
v_call: TRBV5-1; d_call: -; clone_size: once; j_call: TRBJ2-7; cdr3_nt: TGCGCCAGCAGCTTAGCAGGCTTGACCTACGAGCAGTACTTC; cdr3_aa: CASSLAGLTYEQYF
v_call: TRBV28; d_call: -; clone_size: once; j_call: TRBJ1-3; cdr3_nt: TGTGCCAGCAGCCCGCGGGAATCTGGAAACACCATATATTTT; cdr3_aa: CASSPRESGNTIYF
v_call: TRBV29-1; d_call: -; clone_size: -; j_call: TRBJ2-2; cdr3_nt: TGCAGCGTTGAAGAGGGTAGGGGATTGGCCGGGGAGCTGTTTTTT; cdr3_aa: CSVEEGRGLAGELFF
v_call: TRBV28; d_call: TRBD1; clone_size: -; j_call: TRBJ1-2; cdr3_nt: TGTGCCAGCAGTCCCGGGACAGGGACCTATGGCTACACCTTC; cdr3_aa: CASSPGTGTYGYTF
v_call: TRBV19; d_call: TRBD2; clone_size: -; j_call: TRBJ2-3; cdr3_nt: TGTGCCAGTAGGGGTAGGGCTAGCGGGTTCACAGATACGCAGTATTTT; cdr3_aa: CASRGRASGFTDTQYF
v_call: TRBV6-5; d_call: -; clone_size: -; j_call: TRBJ2-7; cdr3_nt: TGTGCCAGCAGCCCCATACTGGGGCAATCAGGCGAGCAGTACTTC; cdr3_aa: CASSPILGQSGEQYF
v_call: TRBV2; d_call: -; clone_size: -; j_call: TRBJ1-2; cdr3_nt: TGTGCCAGCAGTGATGGGGCCTATGGCTACACCTTC; cdr3_aa: CASSDGAYGYTF
v_call: TRBV19; d_call: TRBD1; clone_size: -; j_call: TRBJ2-7; cdr3_nt: TGTGCCAGTAGTTCCAACACAGGGGGCGAGGAGTACGAGCAGTACTTC; cdr3_aa: CASSSNTGGEEYEQYF
v_call: TRBV12-5; d_call: TRBD2; clone_size: -; j_call: TRBJ2-1; cdr3_nt: TGTGCTAGTGGTTTCCCAGCGGGAGTGGCCTACAATGAGCAGTTCTTC; cdr3_aa: CASGFPAGVAYNEQFF
v_call: TRBV27; d_call: TRBD1; clone_size: once; j_call: TRBJ2-7; cdr3_nt: TGTGCCAGCAGTTTATTACAGGGGTCCGAGCAGTACTTC; cdr3_aa: CASSLLQGSEQYF
v_call: TRBV7-2; d_call: -; clone_size: -; j_call: TRBJ2-7; cdr3_nt: TGTGCCAGCAGCCTTAGTTGGGGCGGGGACGAGCAGTACTTC; cdr3_aa: CASSLSWGGDEQYF
v_call: TRBV13; d_call: TRBD2; clone_size: -; j_call: TRBJ2-2; cdr3_nt: TGTGCCAGCAGCCCCAAGGGAGGGCTCGCGAACACCGGGGAGCTGTTTTTT; cdr3_aa: CASSPKGGLANTGELFF
v_call: TRBV11-2; d_call: -; clone_size: once; j_call: TRBJ2-5; cdr3_nt: TGTGCCAGCAGCTCGGGTCTAACGCCAGGGGCAATAGAGACCCAGTACTTC; cdr3_aa: CASSSGLTPGAIETQYF
v_call: TRBV7-9; d_call: TRBD1; clone_size: -; j_call: TRBJ2-1; cdr3_nt: TGTGCCAGCAGCGCACACCGGACAGGGAACGAGCAGTTCTTC; cdr3_aa: CASSAHRTGNEQFF
v_call: TRBV19; d_call: TRBD1; clone_size: -; j_call: TRBJ2-7; cdr3_nt: TGTGCCAGTAGTGACAGGGGGTTCGAGCAGTACTTC; cdr3_aa: CASSDRGFEQYF
v_call: TRBV27; d_call: TRBD1; clone_size: -; j_call: TRBJ1-1; cdr3_nt: TGTGCCAGCAGGAGGACAGGGGCGTACACTGAAGCTTTCTTT; cdr3_aa: CASRRTGAYTEAFF
v_call: TRBV18; d_call: -; clone_size: -; j_call: TRBJ1-5; cdr3_nt: TGTGCCAGCTCACCACGGGAGGGGCTGAGCAATCAGCCCCAGCATTTT; cdr3_aa: CASSPREGLSNQPQHF
v_call: TRBV6-5; d_call: -; clone_size: -; j_call: TRBJ1-5; cdr3_nt: TGTGCCAGCAGTTGGACAGTTTATCAGCCCCAGCATTTT; cdr3_aa: CASSWTVYQPQHF
v_call: TRBV7-9; d_call: -; clone_size: -; j_call: TRBJ2-1; cdr3_nt: TGTGCCAGCAGCTTAGATAGAGGGACTGACAATGAGCAGTTCTTC; cdr3_aa: CASSLDRGTDNEQFF
v_call: TRBV7-3; d_call: TRBD1; clone_size: -; j_call: TRBJ1-1; cdr3_nt: TGTGCCAGCAGCTGGGGACAGGGAGACACTGAAGCTTTCTTT; cdr3_aa: CASSWGQGDTEAFF
v_call: TRBV6-6; d_call: TRBD1; clone_size: once; j_call: TRBJ2-1; cdr3_nt: TGTGCCAGCGGAACAGGGGGCCACTACAATGAGCAGTTCTTC; cdr3_aa: CASGTGGHYNEQFF
v_call: TRBV4-1; d_call: -; clone_size: -; j_call: TRBJ2-3; cdr3_nt: TGCGCCAGCAGCCAAGATCCCGTAGATACGCAGTATTTT; cdr3_aa: CASSQDPVDTQYF
v_call: TRBV7-9; d_call: -; clone_size: -; j_call: TRBJ2-7; cdr3_nt: TGTGCCAGCAGCTTAATCCCGGGGGTAACCTACGAGCAGTACTTC; cdr3_aa: CASSLIPGVTYEQYF
v_call: TRBV6-4; d_call: TRBD2; clone_size: -; j_call: TRBJ2-2; cdr3_nt: TGTGCCAGCAGTGTAGCGGGAGGAACCGGGGAGCTGTTTTTT; cdr3_aa: CASSVAGGTGELFF
v_call: TRBV6-1; d_call: TRBD2; clone_size: -; j_call: TRBJ2-1; cdr3_nt: TGTGCCAGCAGTGGGACTAGCGGGATGGGGCCCTCCTACAATGAGCAGTTCTTC; cdr3_aa: CASSGTSGMGPSYNEQFF
v_call: TRBV29-1; d_call: -; clone_size: once; j_call: TRBJ2-5; cdr3_nt: TGCAGCGTTGAAGGGGGGGACTGGGAAGGGGTGCCACAAGAGACCCAGTACTTC; cdr3_aa: CSVEGGDWEGVPQETQYF
v_call: TRBV29-1; d_call: -; clone_size: -; j_call: TRBJ2-2; cdr3_nt: TGCAGCGTTGTCGGGGGGACAGGCACCGGGGAGCTGTTTTTT; cdr3_aa: CSVVGGTGTGELFF
v_call: TRBV28; d_call: -; clone_size: -; j_call: TRBJ2-1; cdr3_nt: TGTGCCAGCAGTTCGGGGGATAGTGAGCAGTTCTTC; cdr3_aa: CASSSGDSEQFF
v_call: TRBV28; d_call: -; clone_size: -; j_call: TRBJ2-7; cdr3_nt: TGTGCCAGCAGTTTAAGAGGCGAGGCTGCCGATACCTACGAGCAGTACTTC; cdr3_aa: CASSLRGEAADTYEQYF
v_call: TRBV30; d_call: TRBD1; clone_size: -; j_call: TRBJ1-1; cdr3_nt: TGTGCCGGTCAAACAGGGGGGACTGAAGCTTTCTTT; cdr3_aa: CAGQTGGTEAFF
v_call: TRBV2; d_call: -; clone_size: -; j_call: TRBJ1-5; cdr3_nt: TGTGCCAGCAGTGACCCCGACAGGACTAGCAATCAGCCCCAGCATTTT; cdr3_aa: CASSDPDRTSNQPQHF
v_call: TRBV30; d_call: TRBD2; clone_size: -; j_call: TRBJ2-2; cdr3_nt: TGTGCCTGGAGTTCCGGGACTAGCGGGAGGGCCGGGACCGGGGAGCTGTTTTTT; cdr3_aa: CAWSSGTSGRAGTGELFF
v_call: TRBV7-9; d_call: TRBD1; clone_size: -; j_call: TRBJ2-7; cdr3_nt: TGTGCCAGCAGCTTAGCGGGGACAGGGACCAACGAGCAGTACTTC; cdr3_aa: CASSLAGTGTNEQYF